This passage covers 3 T cell receptor beta chains from one sample sequenced in a study of blood T cell repertoires in COVID-19. Libraries were prepared by immunoSEQ multiplex PCR; TCRdb keeps only in-frame clonotypes and omits some of them. Here the sample spans about 54,000 clones, 90% to 95% being singletons. The sequenced material came from peripheral blood. The receptors were sampled from a man in his fifties or sixties with acute or convalescent COVID-19.

The chain links TRBV7-9 to TRBJ1-2; 9 bases agree with TRBD1. The ends lost 1 base at V and 8 bases at J; junction bases unmatched: 8. CDR1 is SEHNR, CDR2 FQNEAQ, per germline (reference sequence). CDR3 length: 15 amino acids. The CDR3 DNA reads TGTGCCAGCAGCTTAGTGGGACAGGGAATCGCCGGCTACACCTTC. This sequence encodes CASSLVGQGIAGYTF.

The CDR3 is CASSLAGNYGYTF. The CDR3 nucleotides are TGTGCCAGCAGCTTGGCAGGAAACTATGGCTACACCTTC. V is TRBV5-5 and J is TRBJ1-2; D call uncertain. Trimming stripped 0 bases from V and 2 bases from J, with 5 bases between. The CDR3 covers 13 residues. Germline values: CDR1 SGHKS, CDR2 YYEKEE (reference sequence).

A single count supports this clone. This chain connects TRBV7-8 to TRBJ2-2, with TRBD2 matching 9 bases. The V gene end was trimmed by 0 bases and the J gene end by 5 bases; junction bases not matched to a gene: 7. CDR1 SGHVS and CDR2 FQNEAQ come from the germline V gene. The CDR3 covers 17 residues. CDR3 nucleotides: TGTGCCAGCAGCTTAGCTCGAGCGGGAGGAAGAACCGGGGAGCTGTTTTTT. Translation gives CASSLARAGGRTGELFF.